Below are 21 T cell receptor beta chains sequenced from a single sample in a study of CD8 T cells in Susac syndrome. With random hexamers, 0.5 to 1 ug RNA was reverse transcribed. MiXCR, applied by TCRdb to the immunoSEQ multiplex PCR reads, yields one record per CDR3 protein. The table records fewer than 150,000 distinct CDR3 sequences, about 92% of them present only once. Material for sequencing was CD4+ T cells from PBMCs. The receptor set was obtained from a human donor with multiple sclerosis.

The CDR3 protein is CSARPGLQYPNYGYTF. The CDR3 bases are TGCAGTGCTCGACCGGGACTCCAGTACCCTAACTATGGCTACACCTTC. V and J are TRBV20-1 and TRBJ1-2; D perhaps matches TRBD1 (5 bases). CDR1 is DFQATT and CDR2 is SNEGSKA in the germline V gene (reference sequence). V lost 5 bases and J lost 0, with 19 bases in between. The CDR3 has 16 amino acids.

The rearrangement uses TRBV6-1 and TRBJ2-7, with D hard to call. Germline V lookup: CDR1 MNHNS, CDR2 SASEGT. The CDR3 has 13 amino acids. V lost 2 bases to trimming and J lost 3 bases, with 8 bases between them. The CDR3 DNA sequence: TGTGCCAGCAGTGAAACATTAATCTACGAGCAGTACTTC. This gives the protein CASSETLIYEQYF.

V is TRBV28 and J is TRBJ1-6, with unresolved D. The V end lost 3 bases, the J end lost 8 bases, and 5 bases lay between the germline ends. Per germline, CDR1 MDHEN and CDR2 SYDVKM. CDR3 size: 12 residues. CDR3 amino acids: CASSFTDSPLHF. The CDR3 nucleotides are TGTGCCAGCAGTTTTACCGATTCACCCCTCCACTTT.

This sequence joins TRBV30 and TRBJ2-7; D might be TRBD2 (5 bases). Germline CDR1 GTSNPN, CDR2 SVGIG (reference sequence). V dropped 4 bases and J dropped 9 bases, with 13 bases sitting between them. The CDR3 is made up of 11 amino acids. CDR3 bases: TGTGCCTGGACCGTAGAGGGAGTGCAGTACTTC. This sequence encodes CAWTVEGVQYF.

The chain combines TRBV28 with TRBJ2-7; 7 positions agree with TRBD1. Per the germline V gene, CDR1 is MDHEN and CDR2 is SYDVKM. This CDR3 comprises 14 residues. Trimming at V came to 4 bases and at J to 4 bases, leaving 7 bases not matched to a gene. CDR3 nucleotide sequence: TGTGCCAGCAGTTCCCCGGGACAGAAATACGAGCAGTACTTC. It codes for CASSSPGQKYEQYF.

This chain joins TRBV3-1 and TRBJ2-7; 7 bases are shared with TRBD2. Germline V gene sequence: CDR1 LGHDT, CDR2 YNNKEL (reference sequence). The CDR3 length is 12 residues. Trimming removed 8 bases from V and 2 bases from J; junction bases left unmatched: 3. The CDR3 coding sequence is TGTGCCAGCTCAGGGACTACCTACGAGCAGTACTTC. Translation: CASSGTTYEQYF.

The chain uses TRBV5-1 and TRBJ1-2; D remains unclear. Germline assignment: CDR1 SGHRS and CDR2 YFSETQ. The CDR3 consists of 15 residues. The V gene lost 0 bases and the J gene lost 6 bases, with 15 bases spanning the gap. The CDR3 nucleotides are TGCGCCAGCAGCTTGGTAACCCCGGGGTCTGATGGCTACACCTTC. Translated, it gives CASSLVTPGSDGYTF.

The rearrangement links TRBV7-2 to TRBJ2-3; 8 positions agree with TRBD1. The CDR3 is 13 residues long. CDR1 SGHTA and CDR2 FQGNSA come from the germline V gene. J gave up 11 bases and V 5 bases, and 9 bases lay outside the gene matches. CDR3 sequence: CASSTPGQVKQYF. CDR3 nucleotides: TGTGCCAGCAGCACCCCGGGACAGGTTAAGCAGTATTTT.

This chain connects TRBV12-3 or TRBV12-4 to TRBJ2-7, with D maybe TRBD2 (5 bases). Trimming pared 4 bases from V and 3 bases from J, leaving 25 bases between. This CDR3 is built from 18 residues. DNA for the CDR3: TGTGCCAGCAGTTGGATTTCACGGACTCCCGACCTTTACTACGAGCAGTACTTC. Its translation is CASSWISRTPDLYYEQYF.

The J gene is TRBJ1-4, the V gene TRBV12-3 or TRBV12-4, with 9 bases fitting TRBD1. This CDR3 contains 14 residues. V lost 6 bases, J lost 8 bases, and 7 bases stayed unmatched. The CDR3 sequence: CASSNTGQGEKLFF. In DNA, the CDR3 is TGTGCCAGCAGCAACACGGGACAGGGAGAAAAACTGTTTTTT.

This clonotype was observed a handful of times. V and J are TRBV29-1 and TRBJ1-3; D unclear. This CDR3 spans 11 amino acids. In germline, CDR1 is SQVTM, CDR2 ANQGSEA. The V gene lost 3 bases and the J gene lost 3 bases, with 3 bases spanning the gap. CDR3 sequence: CSVEVGNTIYF. Written as DNA, the CDR3 is TGCAGCGTTGAGGTTGGAAACACCATATATTTT.

This clonotype has only one observation. The V call is TRBV5-6, the J call TRBJ2-2; either TRBD1 or TRBD2 may supply D (5 bases each). V lost 0 bases and J lost 6, with 12 bases in between. Germline CDR1 SGHDT, CDR2 YYEEEE. This CDR3 is built from 15 residues. CDR3 in DNA: TGTGCCAGCAGCTTGGGCCACGGGGCCCCCGGGGAGCTGTTTTTT. This translates into CASSLGHGAPGELFF.

This clonotype was seen just once. This rearrangement joins TRBV29-1 to TRBJ1-2; D gene ambiguous. V lost 5 bases to trimming and J lost 3 bases, with 10 bases between them. In germline, CDR1 is SQVTM, CDR2 ANQGSEA. There are 12 residues in the CDR3. CDR3 loop: CSVYPTDYGYTF. The CDR3 region has the DNA TGCAGCGTTTACCCGACGGACTATGGCTACACCTTC. The full variable domain, with the rest looked up from reference TRBV29-1 and TRBJ1-2, is SAVISQKPSRDICQRGTSLTIQCQVDSQVTMMFWYRQQPGQSLTLIATANQGSEATYESGFVIDKFPISRPNLTFSTLTVSNMSPEDSSIYLCSVYPTDYGYTFGSGTRLTVV.

This chain uses TRBV27 with TRBJ2-1, with D perhaps TRBD2 (6 bases). CDR1 MNHEY and CDR2 SMNVEV come from the germline V gene (reference sequence). The CDR3 totals 19 residues. V lost 0 bases and J lost 0, with 18 bases in between. CDR3 protein: CASSLSLTRPQSSYNEQFF. DNA for the CDR3: TGTGCCAGCAGTTTATCCTTGACTAGACCCCAAAGCTCCTACAATGAGCAGTTCTTC.

The rearrangement links TRBV6-2 or TRBV6-3 to TRBJ2-7, with D perhaps given as TRBD1 or TRBD2 (5 bases each). The V and J ends lost 7 bases and 2 bases respectively, with 18 bases between them. This CDR3 comprises 15 residues. The germline gives CDR1 MNHEY, CDR2 SVGEGT. CDR3 region: CASIGTRARTYEQYF. The CDR3 bases are TGTGCCAGCATCGGGACCCGAGCCAGGACCTACGAGCAGTACTTC.

The CDR3 nucleotides read TGCAGTGGAGGTTTCTCCTACGAGCAGTACTTC. This encodes CSGGFSYEQYF. This chain joins TRBV20-1 and TRBJ2-7; D unresolved. The CDR3 has 11 residues. The V gene's germline CDR1 is DFQATT and CDR2 SNEGSKA (reference sequence). V was trimmed by 7 bases and J by 0 bases, leaving 7 bases between them.

V gene TRBV10-1 combines with J gene TRBJ1-1; no clear D. The germline V gene has CDR1 WNHNN and CDR2 SYGVQD (reference sequence). The CDR3 is made up of 13 amino acids. Trimming pared 5 bases from V and 1 base from J, leaving 8 bases between. DNA of the CDR3: TGCGCCAGCAGTTGGGAAAAGAACACTGAAGCTTTCTTT. The encoded protein is CASSWEKNTEAFF.

The DNA for the CDR3 is TGTGCCAGCAGCCCAACTAGCGGCGCATGGACCCAGTACTTC. Translation gives CASSPTSGAWTQYF. V and J are TRBV3-1 and TRBJ2-5; 8 nucleotides align to TRBD2. CDR1 LGHDT and CDR2 YNNKEL come from the germline V gene (reference sequence). The V segment lost 4 bases and the J segment 7 bases; nucleotides outside the gene matches: 8. The CDR3 contains 14 residues.

A single count supports this clonotype. This chain uses TRBV2 with TRBJ2-3; 12 bases agree with TRBD2. The trim removed 3 bases at V and 6 bases at J, leaving 16 bases unmatched. This CDR3 has 19 amino acids. Germline V gives CDR1 SNHLY, CDR2 FYNNEI. CDR3 sequence (DNA): TGTGCCAGCAGTGAGGGTCTAGCGGGGGGGCCCGGTCGGAGGGATACGCAGTATTTT. This encodes CASSEGLAGGPGRRDTQYF.

CDR3 protein: CASSLAREVQYF. The CDR3 DNA reads as TGTGCCAGCAGCTTAGCGCGAGAGGTCCAGTACTTC. This chain links TRBV7-2 with TRBJ2-5, with D unclear. This CDR3 contains 12 residues. V lost 0 bases and J 10 bases, leaving 9 bases between the germline ends. Germline CDR1 reads SGHTA; CDR2 reads FQGNSA.

The chain recombines TRBV7-3 with TRBJ2-3; a possible D gene is TRBD2 (6 bases). The CDR3 sequence is 16 residues long. Trimming pared 4 bases from V and 1 base from J, leaving 15 bases between. CDR1 is SGHTA, CDR2 FQGTGA, per germline. CDR3 in amino acids: CASSSNGGIGTDTQYF. CDR3 nucleotide sequence: TGTGCCAGCAGCTCAAACGGGGGTATCGGCACAGATACGCAGTATTTT.